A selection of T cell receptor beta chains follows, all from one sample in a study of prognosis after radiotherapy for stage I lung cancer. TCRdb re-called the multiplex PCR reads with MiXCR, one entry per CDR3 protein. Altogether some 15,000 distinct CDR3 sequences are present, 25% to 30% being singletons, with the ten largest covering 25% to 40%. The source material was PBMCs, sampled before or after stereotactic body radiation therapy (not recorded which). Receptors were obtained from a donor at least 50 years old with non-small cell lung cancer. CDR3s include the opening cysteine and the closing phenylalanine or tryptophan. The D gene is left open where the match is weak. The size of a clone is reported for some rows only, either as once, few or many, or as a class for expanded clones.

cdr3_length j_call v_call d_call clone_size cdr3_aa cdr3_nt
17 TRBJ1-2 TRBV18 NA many CASSPLLQGRANYGYTF TGTGCCAGCTCACCCCTATTACAGGGTAGGGCTAACTATGGCTACACCTTC
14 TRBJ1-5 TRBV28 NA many CASRSGHSNQPQHF TGTGCCAGCAGGAGCGGGCATAGCAATCAGCCCCAGCATTTT
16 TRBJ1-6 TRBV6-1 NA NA CASYRAASSYNSPLHF TGTGCCAGCTACCGGGCAGCCAGCTCCTATAATTCACCCCTCCACTTT
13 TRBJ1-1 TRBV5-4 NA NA CASSSRENTEAFF TGTGCCAGCAGCAGCAGGGAGAACACTGAAGCTTTCTTT
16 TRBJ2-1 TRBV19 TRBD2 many CASTPTSGHLYNEQFF TGTGCCAGTACCCCTACTAGCGGACATCTCTACAATGAGCAGTTCTTC
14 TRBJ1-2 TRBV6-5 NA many CASSYPDTIYGYTF TGTGCCAGCAGTTACCCCGACACGATCTATGGCTACACCTTC
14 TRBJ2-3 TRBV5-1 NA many CASSLYGIGDTQYF TGCGCCAGCAGCTTGTACGGGATAGGAGATACGCAGTATTTT
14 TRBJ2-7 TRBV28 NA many CASRGGLSSYEQYF TGTGCCAGCAGGGGCGGCCTTAGCTCCTACGAGCAGTACTTC
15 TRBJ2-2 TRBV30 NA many CAWSPLAVNTGELFF TGTGCCTGGAGTCCCCTAGCAGTGAACACCGGGGAGCTGTTTTTT
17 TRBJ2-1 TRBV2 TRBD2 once CASRGLKAVCFFGEQFF TGTGCCAGCAGGGGACTAAAAGCTGTCTGTTTCTTCGGTGAGCAGTTCTTC
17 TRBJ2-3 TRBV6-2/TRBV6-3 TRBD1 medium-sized CASSYSTDRANEDTQYF TGTGCCAGCAGTTACAGCACGGACAGGGCGAATGAGGATACGCAGTATTTT
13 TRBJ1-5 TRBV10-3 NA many CAIQGQPNQPQHF TGTGCCATCCAAGGGCAGCCCAATCAGCCCCAGCATTTT
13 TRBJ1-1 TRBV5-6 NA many CASSLAGTGLAFF TGTGCCAGCAGCTTGGCTGGTACAGGGTTAGCTTTCTTT
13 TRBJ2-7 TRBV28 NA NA CASSLSGNYEQYF TGTGCCAGCAGTTTATCAGGGAACTACGAGCAGTACTTC
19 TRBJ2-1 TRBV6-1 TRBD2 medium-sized CASSYTSGRARSSYNEQFF TGTGCCAGCAGTTACACCAGCGGGAGGGCCCGAAGCTCCTACAATGAGCAGTTCTTC
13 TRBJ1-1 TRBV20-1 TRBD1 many CSAGPGGYTEAFF TGCAGTGCTGGGCCAGGGGGCTACACTGAAGCTTTCTTT
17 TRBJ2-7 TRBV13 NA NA CVSSDWTGLTSFHEQYF TGTGTCAGCAGCGACTGGACAGGCCTGACTAGTTTCCACGAGCAGTACTTC
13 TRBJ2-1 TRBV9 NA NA CASSVAGANEQFF TGTGCCAGCAGCGTAGCGGGAGCTAATGAGCAGTTCTTC
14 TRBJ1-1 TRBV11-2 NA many CASSPNMWSTEAFF TGTGCCAGCAGCCCAAACATGTGGAGCACTGAAGCTTTCTTT
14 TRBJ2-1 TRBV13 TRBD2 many CASSPIAGGAEQFF TGTGCCAGCAGCCCGATAGCGGGAGGAGCTGAGCAGTTCTTC
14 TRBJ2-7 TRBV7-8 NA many CASSLDTISYEQYF TGTGCCAGCAGCTTAGACACTATAAGCTACGAGCAGTACTTC
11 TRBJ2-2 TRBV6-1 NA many CASSRAQELFF TGTGCCAGCAGTAGGGCTCAAGAGCTGTTTTTT
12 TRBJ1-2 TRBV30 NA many CAWTVANYGYTF TGTGCCTGGACAGTCGCTAACTATGGCTACACCTTC
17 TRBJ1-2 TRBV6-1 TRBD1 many CASSQKPPQGAMNGYTF TGTGCCAGCAGTCAGAAACCTCCCCAGGGGGCGATGAATGGCTACACCTTC
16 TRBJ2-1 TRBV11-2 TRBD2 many CASSPPTSGITNERFF TGTGCCAGCAGCCCACCGACTAGCGGGATCACCAATGAGCGGTTCTTC
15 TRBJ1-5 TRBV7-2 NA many CASSFSGGRNRPQHF TGTGCCAGCAGCTTTTCCGGGGGGCGCAATCGGCCCCAGCATTTT
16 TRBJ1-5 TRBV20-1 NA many CSARDLLEISNQPQHF TGCAGTGCTAGAGATCTCTTGGAAATTAGCAATCAGCCCCAGCATTTT
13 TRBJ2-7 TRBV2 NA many CASKSGVAYEQYF TGTGCCAGCAAGAGCGGCGTGGCCTACGAGCAGTACTTC
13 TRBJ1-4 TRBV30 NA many CAWRGEANEKLFF TGTGCCTGGAGGGGTGAGGCGAATGAAAAACTGTTTTTT
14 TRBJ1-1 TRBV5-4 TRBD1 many CASSPGQGNTEAFF TGTGCCAGCAGCCCTGGACAGGGGAACACTGAAGCTTTCTTT
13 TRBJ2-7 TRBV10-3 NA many CAISRDEHYEQYF TGTGCCATCAGTCGGGATGAGCACTACGAGCAGTACTTC
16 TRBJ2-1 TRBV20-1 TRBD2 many CSARGLAGDVYNEQFF TGCAGTGCTAGAGGACTAGCGGGAGATGTCTACAATGAGCAGTTCTTC
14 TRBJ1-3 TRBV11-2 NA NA CASRQVEIGNTIYF TGTGCCAGCAGACAGGTCGAAATTGGAAACACCATATATTTT
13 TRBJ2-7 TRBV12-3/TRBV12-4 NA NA CATSGYRAYKQYF TGTGCCACCTCAGGGTATAGGGCCTACAAGCAGTACTTC
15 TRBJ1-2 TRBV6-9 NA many CASSSQPGGNYGYTF TGTGCCAGCAGTTCCCAGCCGGGGGGCAACTATGGCTACACCTTC
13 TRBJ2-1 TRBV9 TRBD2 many CASSAAGLNEQFF TGTGCCAGCAGTGCAGCGGGACTCAATGAGCAGTTCTTC
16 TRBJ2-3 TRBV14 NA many CASSQGGGGPADTQYF TGTGCCAGCAGCCAAGGAGGGGGAGGGCCAGCAGATACGCAGTATTTT
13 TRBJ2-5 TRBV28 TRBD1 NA CASLGTGQETQYF TGTGCCAGTTTAGGGACAGGACAAGAGACCCAGTACTTC
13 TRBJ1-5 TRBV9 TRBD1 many CASSKQGDQPQHF TGTGCCAGCAGCAAACAGGGGGATCAGCCCCAGCATTTT
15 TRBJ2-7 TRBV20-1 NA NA CSARDDDRSSNEQYF TGCAGTGCTAGAGATGACGACAGGTCGTCTAACGAGCAGTACTTC
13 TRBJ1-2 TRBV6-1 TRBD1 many CASSEDRGYGYTF TGTGCCAGCAGTGAGGACAGGGGATATGGCTACACCTTC
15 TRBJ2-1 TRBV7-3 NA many CASSPGVDSYNEQFF TGTGCCAGCAGCCCCGGGGTGGATTCCTACAATGAGCAGTTCTTC
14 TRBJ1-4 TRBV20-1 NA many CSARGSEPRGKLFF TGCAGTGCTAGAGGGTCCGAGCCTCGGGGAAAACTGTTTTTT
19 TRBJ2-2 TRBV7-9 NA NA CASSLTGYETGANSGELFF TGCGCCAGCAGCTTAACCGGATATGAGACAGGAGCGAACTCCGGGGAGCTGTTTTTT
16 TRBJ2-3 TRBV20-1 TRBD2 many CNAQRTSGRVPDTQYF TGCAATGCTCAGAGGACTAGCGGGAGGGTACCAGATACGCAGTATTTT
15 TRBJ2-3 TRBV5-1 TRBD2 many CASSIPSGRSDTQYF TGCGCCAGCAGCATCCCTAGCGGGAGGTCAGATACGCAGTATTTT
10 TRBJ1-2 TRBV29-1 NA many CSVEELQHTF TGCAGCGTTGAGGAACTTCAACATACCTTC
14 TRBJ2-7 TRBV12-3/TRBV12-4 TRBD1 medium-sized CASKRTGDFYEQYF TGTGCCAGCAAACGCACAGGGGATTTCTACGAGCAGTACTTC
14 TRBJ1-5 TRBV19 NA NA CASSIDRFLQPQDF TGCGCCAGTAGCATAGACAGGTTTCTTCAGCCCCAGGATTTT
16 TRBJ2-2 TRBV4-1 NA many CASSQPRQDSTGELFF TGCGCCAGCAGCCAGCCCCGACAGGACAGCACCGGGGAGCTGTTTTTT
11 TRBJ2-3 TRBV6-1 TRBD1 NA CASSPQGTQYF TGTGCCAGCAGCCCACAGGGGACGCAGTATTTT
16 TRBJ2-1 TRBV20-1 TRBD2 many CSARDLSGRAYDEQFF TGCAGTGCTAGAGATTTAAGCGGGAGGGCCTATGATGAGCAGTTCTTC